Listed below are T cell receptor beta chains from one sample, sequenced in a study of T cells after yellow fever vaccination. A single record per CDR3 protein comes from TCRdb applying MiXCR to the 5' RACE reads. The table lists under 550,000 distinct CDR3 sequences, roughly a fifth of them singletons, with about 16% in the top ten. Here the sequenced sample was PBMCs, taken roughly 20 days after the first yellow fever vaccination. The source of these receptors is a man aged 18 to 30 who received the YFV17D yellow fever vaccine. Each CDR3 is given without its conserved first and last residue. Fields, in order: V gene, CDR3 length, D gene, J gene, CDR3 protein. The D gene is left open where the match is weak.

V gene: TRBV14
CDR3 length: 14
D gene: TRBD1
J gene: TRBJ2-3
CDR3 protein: ASSQETGGATDTQY

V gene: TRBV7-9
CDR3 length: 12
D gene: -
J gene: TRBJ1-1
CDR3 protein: ASSLAVMNTEAF

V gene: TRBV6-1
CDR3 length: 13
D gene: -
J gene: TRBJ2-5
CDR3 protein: ASNPNPGDQETQY

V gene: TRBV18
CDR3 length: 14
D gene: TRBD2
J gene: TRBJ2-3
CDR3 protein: ASSPVTSGVTDTQY

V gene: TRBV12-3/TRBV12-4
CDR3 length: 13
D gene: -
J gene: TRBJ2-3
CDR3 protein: ASSFWDFRTDTQY

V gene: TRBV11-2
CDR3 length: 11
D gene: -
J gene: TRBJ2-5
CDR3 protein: ASSPSAQETQY

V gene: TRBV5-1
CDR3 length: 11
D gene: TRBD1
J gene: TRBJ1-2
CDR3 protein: ASSQETGSGYT

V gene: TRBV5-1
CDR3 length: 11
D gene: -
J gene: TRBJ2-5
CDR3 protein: ASSLGPEQTQY

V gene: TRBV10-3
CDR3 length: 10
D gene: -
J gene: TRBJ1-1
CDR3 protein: AISAGGPEAF

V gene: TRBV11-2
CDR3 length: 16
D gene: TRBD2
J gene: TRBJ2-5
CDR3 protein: ASSPGTSGGALYETQY

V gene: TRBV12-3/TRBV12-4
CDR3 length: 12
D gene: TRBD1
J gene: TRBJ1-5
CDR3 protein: ASSQLDRVQPQH

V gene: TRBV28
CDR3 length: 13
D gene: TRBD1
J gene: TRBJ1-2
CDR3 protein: ASRGPGQGPYGYT

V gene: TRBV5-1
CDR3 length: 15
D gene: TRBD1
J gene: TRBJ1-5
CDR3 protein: ASSLSKRRGPNQPQH

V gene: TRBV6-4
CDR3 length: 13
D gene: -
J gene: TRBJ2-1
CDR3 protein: ASRADSSSYNEQF

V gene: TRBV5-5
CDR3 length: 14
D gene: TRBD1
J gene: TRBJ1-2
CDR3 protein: ASSLSTGQRGYGYT

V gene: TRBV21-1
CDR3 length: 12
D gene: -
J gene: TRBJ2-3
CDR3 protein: ASSKSLAGDTQY

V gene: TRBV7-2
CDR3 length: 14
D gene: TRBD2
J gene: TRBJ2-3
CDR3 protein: ASSVLLAGGGDTQY

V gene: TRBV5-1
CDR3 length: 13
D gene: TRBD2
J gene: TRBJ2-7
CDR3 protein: ASSLRGTTGYEQY

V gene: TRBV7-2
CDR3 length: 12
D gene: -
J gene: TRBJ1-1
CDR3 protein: ASSSRYLGTEAF

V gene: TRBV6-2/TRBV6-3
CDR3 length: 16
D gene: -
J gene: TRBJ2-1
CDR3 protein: ASSYVRRGGSSYNEQF

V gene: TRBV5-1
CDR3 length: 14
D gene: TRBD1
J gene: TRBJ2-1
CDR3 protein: ASSLGGTGKYNEQF

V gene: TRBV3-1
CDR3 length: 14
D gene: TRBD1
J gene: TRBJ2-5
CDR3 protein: ASSQPDRVGKETQY

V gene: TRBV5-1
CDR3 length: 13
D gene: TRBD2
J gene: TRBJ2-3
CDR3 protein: ASSAGTRSFDTQY

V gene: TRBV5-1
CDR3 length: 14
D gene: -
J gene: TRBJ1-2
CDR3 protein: ASSLQVTRDDYGYT

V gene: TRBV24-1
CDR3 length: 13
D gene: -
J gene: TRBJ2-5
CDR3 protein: ATSIGTHSRETQY

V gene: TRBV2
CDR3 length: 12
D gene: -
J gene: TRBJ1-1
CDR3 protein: ASSENRADGEAF

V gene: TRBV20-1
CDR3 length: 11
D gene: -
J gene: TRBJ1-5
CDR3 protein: SARLVGDRLQH

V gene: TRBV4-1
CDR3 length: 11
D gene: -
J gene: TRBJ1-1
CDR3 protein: ASSQRDTHEAF

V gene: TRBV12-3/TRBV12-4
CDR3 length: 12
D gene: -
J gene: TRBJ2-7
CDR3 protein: ASSLYHGGYEQY

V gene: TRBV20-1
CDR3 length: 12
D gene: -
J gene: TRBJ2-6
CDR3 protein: SASQGLGANVLT

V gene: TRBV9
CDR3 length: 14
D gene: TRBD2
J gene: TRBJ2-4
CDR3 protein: ASSVGLAGGLNIQY

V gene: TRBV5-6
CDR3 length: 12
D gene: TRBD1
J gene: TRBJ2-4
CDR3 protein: ASSRDRVENIQY

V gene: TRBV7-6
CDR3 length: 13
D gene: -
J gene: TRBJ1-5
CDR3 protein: ASSVGAGDNQPQH

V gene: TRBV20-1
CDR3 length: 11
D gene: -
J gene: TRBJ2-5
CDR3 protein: SASVTRRETQY

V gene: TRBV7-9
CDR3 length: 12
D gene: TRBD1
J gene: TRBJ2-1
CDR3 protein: ASSLDRSDNEQF

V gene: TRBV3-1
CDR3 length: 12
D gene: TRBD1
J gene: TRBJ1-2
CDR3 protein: ASSQGQGPYGYT

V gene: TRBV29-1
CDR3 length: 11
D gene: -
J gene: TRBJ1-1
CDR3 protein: SVGGRLTAEAF

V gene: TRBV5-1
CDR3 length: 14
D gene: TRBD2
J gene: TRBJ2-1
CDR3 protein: ASSLGGTSSYNEQF

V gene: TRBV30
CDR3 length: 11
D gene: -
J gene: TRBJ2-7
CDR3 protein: AWSVQGLHEQY

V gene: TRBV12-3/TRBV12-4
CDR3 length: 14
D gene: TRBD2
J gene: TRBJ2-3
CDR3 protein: ASSPSGGVVTDTQY

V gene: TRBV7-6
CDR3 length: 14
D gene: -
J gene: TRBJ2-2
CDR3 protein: ASSLNSQGGTGELF

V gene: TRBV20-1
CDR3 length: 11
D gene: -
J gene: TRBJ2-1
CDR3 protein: SVRDSLGHEQF

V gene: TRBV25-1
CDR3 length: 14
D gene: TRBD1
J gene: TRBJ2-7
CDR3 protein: ASSESTGASSYEQY

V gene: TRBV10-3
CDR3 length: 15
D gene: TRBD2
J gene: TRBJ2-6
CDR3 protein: AIGTREVLSGANVLT

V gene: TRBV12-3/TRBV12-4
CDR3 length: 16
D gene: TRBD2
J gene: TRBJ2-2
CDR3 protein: ASSAATLRGGLGGELF

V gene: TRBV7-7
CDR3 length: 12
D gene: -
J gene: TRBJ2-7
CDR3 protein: ASGLQRRTYEQY

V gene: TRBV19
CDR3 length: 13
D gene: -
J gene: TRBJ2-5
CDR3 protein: ASRRGGRDRETQY

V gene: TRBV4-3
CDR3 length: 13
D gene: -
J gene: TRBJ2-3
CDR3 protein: ASSQDYRGGDTQY

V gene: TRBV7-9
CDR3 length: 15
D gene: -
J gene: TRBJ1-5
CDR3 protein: ASSRWGVNNSNQPQH

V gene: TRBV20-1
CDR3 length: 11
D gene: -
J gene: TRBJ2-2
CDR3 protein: SAGTLGTGELF

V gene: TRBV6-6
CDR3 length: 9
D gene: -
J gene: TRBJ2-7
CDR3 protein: ATVGVYEQY

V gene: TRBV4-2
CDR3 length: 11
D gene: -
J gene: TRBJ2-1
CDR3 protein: ASSPRGGGEQF

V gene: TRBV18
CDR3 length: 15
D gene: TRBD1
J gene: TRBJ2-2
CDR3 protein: ASSPLLTGGNTGELF